The 31 T cell receptor beta chains below were found in one sample sequenced in a study of blood T cell repertoires in COVID-19. Libraries were prepared by immunoSEQ multiplex PCR; TCRdb keeps only in-frame clonotypes and omits some of them. The sample carries around 140,000 clones, about 89% recorded once. Material: peripheral blood. These receptors originate from a man aged 45-65 years with active or convalescent COVID-19.

V gene TRBV5-1 combines with J gene TRBJ2-2, with D possibly being TRBD2 (6 bases). The V and J ends lost 0 bases and 0 bases respectively, with 9 bases between them. The CDR3 consists of 16 residues. CDR1 is SGHRS, CDR2 YFSETQ, per germline. CDR3 region: CASSLVPGANTGELFF. The CDR3 nucleotides read TGCGCCAGCAGCTTGGTTCCGGGGGCGAACACCGGGGAGCTGTTTTTT.

The V call is TRBV5-1, the J call TRBJ1-2; D possibly corresponds to TRBD1 (6 bases). Germline-derived CDR1 and CDR2 are SGHRS and YFSETQ. With 0 bases removed from V and 4 bases from J, the gap between germline ends came to 13 bases. This CDR3 is 15 amino acids long. The CDR3 DNA follows: TGCGCCAGCAGCTTGGGAGGGGGAATGGCCTATGGCTACACCTTC. Amino acids: CASSLGGGMAYGYTF.

The chain uses TRBV7-8 and TRBJ2-2, with 7 bases lining up with TRBD1. The CDR3 extends over 14 amino acids. Trimming cost V 5 bases and J 6 bases; bases outside gene matches: 6. Germline V lookup: CDR1 SGHVS, CDR2 FQNEAQ. DNA of the CDR3: TGTGCCAGCAGCAACCGACAGGGTTCCGGGGAGCTGTTTTTT. Protein: CASSNRQGSGELFF.

The chain has TRBV28 and TRBJ1-5, with 7 bases lining up with TRBD1. Per the germline V gene, CDR1 is MDHEN and CDR2 is SYDVKM. The J segment lost 6 bases and the V segment lost 7 bases, leaving 6 bases of the junction unmatched. This CDR3 has 13 residues. DNA for the CDR3: TGTGCCAGCACCCGGGACAGTGGTCAGCCCCAGCATTTT. Translated, it gives CASTRDSGQPQHF.

The chain joins TRBV10-1 to TRBJ2-3, with 10 bases lining up with TRBD2. This CDR3 comprises 15 residues. V dropped 4 bases and J dropped 4; count of bases not matched to a gene: 5. CDR1 and CDR2 from the germline V gene are WNHNN and SYGVQD (reference sequence). Here the CDR3 reads CASSVLAGAADTQYF. CDR3 sequence (DNA): TGCGCCAGCAGTGTGCTAGCGGGAGCGGCAGATACGCAGTATTTT.

The chain's CDR3 is CASSLGGTSGRLYEQYF. The CDR3 DNA reads as TGCGCCAGCAGCTTGGGGGGGACTAGCGGGAGACTCTACGAGCAGTACTTC. V and J are TRBV5-1 and TRBJ2-7, with TRBD2 matching over 14 bases. The CDR3 loop spans 17 amino acids. After removal of 0 bases from V and 3 bases from J, the junction contained 5 bases not matched to a gene. Germline V gene data show CDR1 as SGHRS and CDR2 as YFSETQ. Based on the CDR3 plus reference TRBV5-1 and TRBJ2-7, the full variable domain is KAGVTQTPRYLIKTRGQQVTLSCSPISGHRSVSWYQQTPGQGLQFLFEYFSETQRNKGNFPGRFSGRQFSNSRSEMNVSTLELGDSALYLCASSLGGTSGRLYEQYFGPGTRLTVT.

The V call is TRBV6-5, the J call TRBJ1-1; D remains unclear. The CDR3 is made up of 14 amino acids. The germline CDR1 and CDR2 sequences are MNHEY and SVGAGI. V was cut by 4 bases and J by 1 base, with 10 bases left in between. CDR3 DNA sequence: TGTGCCAGCAGTTCATCAGTACAGAACACTGAAGCTTTCTTT. Its protein product is CASSSSVQNTEAFF.

This chain joins TRBV13 and TRBJ1-1, with D possibly being TRBD1 (6 bases). The CDR3 sequence is 14 residues long. Germline V gene data show CDR1 as PRHDT and CDR2 as FYEKMQ (reference sequence). The V gene lost 5 bases and the J gene lost 3 bases, with 13 bases spanning the gap. The CDR3, as DNA: TGTGCCAGCAGCCCAGAGGACAGCTACACTGAAGCTTTCTTT. As protein: CASSPEDSYTEAFF.

The V and J genes are TRBV7-2 and TRBJ1-3; 7 nucleotides match TRBD1. CDR3 length equals 15 residues. V lost 7 bases to trimming and J lost 3 bases; unmatched junction nucleotides: 9. Germline assignment: CDR1 SGHTA and CDR2 FQGNSA. DNA for the CDR3: TGTGCCAGCAACTCCGACAGGGTCATTGGAAACACCATATATTTT. Amino acids: CASNSDRVIGNTIYF.

This chain links TRBV18 with TRBJ2-2, with TRBD1 matching 7 bases. The CDR3 sequence is 15 residues long. The germline gives CDR1 KGHSH, CDR2 LQKENI. V gave up 3 bases and J gave up 3 bases; unmatched junction bases: 4. The CDR3 nucleotides are TGTGCCAGCTCACCGCGACAGGGAGACACCGGGGAGCTGTTTTTT. Translated, it gives CASSPRQGDTGELFF. The full variable domain, its missing parts supplied by reference TRBV18 and TRBJ2-2, is NAGVMQNPRHLVRRRGQEARLRCSPMKGHSHVYWYRQLPEEGLKFMVYLQKENIIDESGMPKERFSAEFPKEGPSILRIQQVVRGDSAAYFCASSPRQGDTGELFFGEGSRLTVL.

CDR3 DNA sequence: TGTGCCAGCAGTTACTCTAAGGCTGCGGGCTATGGCTACACCTTC. Residues: CASSYSKAAGYGYTF. This sequence joins TRBV6-5 and TRBJ1-2, with D hard to call. The V gene's germline CDR1 is MNHEY and CDR2 SVGAGI. The CDR3 runs to 15 residues. Trimming removed 0 bases from V and 4 bases from J, with 12 bases in between.

A single count supports this clone. CDR3 nucleotide sequence: TGTGCCAGCAGTGACTACAGGGTAGGGCCCGCTGGAAACACCATATATTTT. Amino acid sequence: CASSDYRVGPAGNTIYF. This chain connects TRBV6-1 to TRBJ1-3; D perhaps matches TRBD1 (6 bases). The CDR3 length is 17 residues. V was shortened by 3 bases and J by 2 bases, with 17 bases between the two germline ends. CDR1 is MNHNS, CDR2 SASEGT, per germline.

This clone was detected only once. The CDR3 loop reads CASSQSRLAQGEQYF. The CDR3 bases are TGTGCCAGCAGCCAAAGCCGGCTAGCGCAGGGCGAGCAGTACTTC. The rearrangement links TRBV3-1 (or the pseudogene TRBV3-2) to TRBJ2-7; D might be TRBD2 (6 bases). The V and J ends lost 2 bases and 6 bases respectively, with 17 bases between them. There are 15 residues in the CDR3. Germline CDR1 and CDR2: LGHDT and YNNKEL (reference sequence).

This chain uses TRBV12-3 or TRBV12-4 with TRBJ1-1; no reliable D call. CDR3 length: 12 amino acids. V lost 8 bases, J lost 1 base, and 8 bases lay in between. Written as DNA, the CDR3 is TGTGCCAGCTCGGGGAGGAACACTGAAGCTTTCTTT. Translating gives CASSGRNTEAFF.

This sequence joins TRBV28 and TRBJ1-3; no clear D. The germline V gene has CDR1 MDHEN and CDR2 SYDVKM. V lost 2 bases and J lost 0, with 8 bases in between. This CDR3 has 15 residues. The CDR3 coding sequence is TGTGCCAGCAGTTTACGCGGCTTCTCTGGAAACACCATATATTTT. Encoded protein: CASSLRGFSGNTIYF. Complete variable domain (other parts from reference TRBV28 and TRBJ1-3): DVKVTQSSRYLVKRTGEKVFLECVQDMDHENMFWYRQDPGLGLRLIYFSYDVKMKEKGDIPEGYSVSREKKERFSLILESASTNQTSMYLCASSLRGFSGNTIYFGEGSWLTVV.

This chain uses TRBV10-3 with TRBJ2-1, with 10 bases that match TRBD2. In germline, CDR1 is ENHRY, CDR2 SYGVKD. The CDR3 contains 21 residues. Trimming took 3 bases from V and 7 from J; bases not matched to a gene: 24. The CDR3 loop reads CAISEVLSRASGSSVGNEQFF. The CDR3 DNA reads TGTGCCATCAGTGAAGTTTTGAGCCGTGCTAGCGGGAGCTCGGTTGGTAATGAGCAGTTCTTC.

The V and J genes are TRBV28 and TRBJ1-4; 10 bases fit TRBD1. With 3 bases clipped from V and 3 bases from J, the junction kept 4 bases outside the gene matches. This CDR3 region has 16 residues. CDR1 and CDR2 from the germline V gene are MDHEN and SYDVKM. CDR3 sequence reads: CASSFRQGAPNEKLFF. CDR3 nucleotide sequence: TGTGCCAGCAGTTTTAGACAGGGGGCCCCTAATGAAAAACTGTTTTTT. The full variable domain, rest sourced from reference TRBV28 and TRBJ1-4, is DVKVTQSSRYLVKRTGEKVFLECVQDMDHENMFWYRQDPGLGLRLIYFSYDVKMKEKGDIPEGYSVSREKKERFSLILESASTNQTSMYLCASSFRQGAPNEKLFFGSGTQLSVL.

This clone appeared a few times. CDR3 loop: CASSHTGEQYF. In nucleotides, the CDR3 is TGTGCCAGCAGCCACACAGGGGAGCAGTACTTC. The rearrangement uses TRBV3-1 (or the pseudogene TRBV3-2) and TRBJ2-7, with D possibly TRBD1 on 6 matching bases. The germline V gene has CDR1 LGHDT and CDR2 YNNKEL (reference sequence). The V end lost 3 bases, the J end lost 7 bases, and 7 bases lay between the germline ends. This CDR3 has 11 amino acids.

The CDR3 is CASRGGTGVSYEQYF. The CDR3 region has the DNA TGTGCCAGCAGGGGAGGGACAGGGGTATCCTACGAGCAGTACTTC. The chain uses TRBV28 and TRBJ2-7; TRBD1 aligns across 10 bases. The V gene's germline CDR1 is MDHEN and CDR2 SYDVKM. This CDR3 contains 15 residues. The junction had 6 bases not matched to a gene; V was cut back by 6 bases and J by 1 base.

This clone was detected once. The gene calls are TRBV12-3 or TRBV12-4 and TRBJ2-2; the match to TRBD1 covers 7 bases. V trimming: 2 bases; J trimming: 9 bases; junction bases outside the gene matches: 3. The CDR3 is 13 amino acids. For the CDR3, the DNA is TGTGCCAGCAGTTTACCAGGGGGACGGGAGCTGTTTTTT. Amino acid sequence: CASSLPGGRELFF.

Only a few counts were recorded for this clone. The chain joins TRBV4-2 to TRBJ2-3; 10 bases fit TRBD2. This CDR3 spans 16 amino acids. V was clipped by 2 bases and J by 6 bases; unmatched bases: 8. The germline V gene encodes CDR1 LGHNA and CDR2 YNFKEQ. CDR3 protein: CASSQNLAGARDTQYF. CDR3 sequence (DNA): TGTGCCAGCAGCCAAAATCTAGCGGGGGCCAGGGATACGCAGTATTTT.

The J gene is TRBJ2-1, the V gene TRBV4-1; 8 nucleotides agree with TRBD2. Germline lookup yields CDR1 MGHRA and CDR2 YSYEKL. The CDR3 contains 18 residues. The junction had 15 bases not matched to a gene; V was cut back by 2 bases and J by 6 bases. The CDR3 DNA reads as TGCGCCAGCAGCCAACCCACCGGGGGGACTAGTGGAGGCAATGAGCAGTTCTTC. Protein: CASSQPTGGTSGGNEQFF.

The V call is TRBV4-3, the J call TRBJ2-7; a possible D gene is TRBD1 (5 bases). Germline CDR1 is LGHNA and CDR2 is YSLEER. The V and J ends lost 1 base and 4 bases respectively, with 11 bases between them. The CDR3 sequence is 14 residues long. Here the CDR3 reads CASSQVMGRYEQYF. CDR3 DNA sequence: TGCGCCAGCAGCCAAGTTATGGGGCGGTACGAGCAGTACTTC.

V is TRBV7-2 and J is TRBJ2-6, with TRBD1 as a possible D gene (5 bases). V was cut by 3 bases and J by 0 bases, with 6 bases left in between. CDR1 and CDR2 (germline): SGHTA, FQGNSA. There are 15 residues in the CDR3. CDR3 residues: CASSFRGSGANVLTF. The DNA for the CDR3 is TGTGCCAGCAGCTTTAGGGGCTCTGGGGCCAACGTCCTGACTTTC.

The gene calls are TRBV5-1 and TRBJ2-7; TRBD2 is a possible D gene (6 bases). V dropped 4 bases and J dropped 3 bases, with 14 bases sitting between them. This CDR3 has 14 amino acids. Per germline, CDR1 SGHRS and CDR2 YFSETQ. CDR3 protein: CASSPGGGNYEQYF. For the CDR3, the DNA is TGCGCCAGCAGCCCCGGGGGTGGCAACTACGAGCAGTACTTC.

This chain uses TRBV7-9 with TRBJ1-1; 7 positions agree with TRBD1. The junction had 7 bases not matched to a gene; V was cut back by 8 bases and J by 4 bases. The germline CDR1 and CDR2 sequences are SEHNR and FQNEAQ (reference sequence). The CDR3 sequence is 13 residues long. CDR3 loop: CASRGTATTEAFF. The DNA for the CDR3 is TGTGCCAGCCGAGGGACAGCCACCACTGAAGCTTTCTTT.

The chain employs TRBV5-1 and TRBJ1-3; D is unclear. V was trimmed by 4 bases and J by 4 bases, leaving 9 bases between them. Germline lookup yields CDR1 SGHRS and CDR2 YFSETQ. The CDR3 is made up of 13 amino acids. The CDR3 protein is CASSPGPGNTIYF. The CDR3 nucleotides read TGCGCCAGCAGCCCCGGTCCCGGAAACACCATATATTTT.

The V gene is TRBV5-1, the J gene TRBJ2-7, with 8 bases aligning to TRBD1. Germline V lookup: CDR1 SGHRS, CDR2 YFSETQ. V dropped 3 bases and J dropped 1; count of bases not matched to a gene: 0. CDR3 length equals 13 residues. CDR3 sequence: CASSWTGSYEQYF. The DNA for the CDR3 is TGCGCCAGCAGCTGGACAGGGTCCTACGAGCAGTACTTC.

This clone occurred a few times. The V gene is TRBV29-1, the J gene TRBJ1-3; D gene unclear. CDR3 length equals 13 residues. Trimming stripped 5 bases from V and 0 bases from J, with 8 bases between. Germline CDR1 is SQVTM and CDR2 is ANQGSEA. The CDR3 coding sequence is TGCAGCGTTCTTTCTAGCTCTGGAAACACCATATATTTT. Its translation: CSVLSSSGNTIYF. Looking up the rest from reference TRBV29-1 and TRBJ1-3 gives the full variable domain: SAVISQKPSRDICQRGTSLTIQCQVDSQVTMMFWYRQQPGQSLTLIATANQGSEATYESGFVIDKFPISRPNLTFSTLTVSNMSPEDSSIYLCSVLSSSGNTIYFGEGSWLTVV.

This chain uses TRBV7-9 with TRBJ1-4, with D possibly being TRBD1 (5 bases). The CDR3 is 16 amino acids. V lost 2 bases and J 2 bases, leaving 12 bases between the germline ends. CDR1 SEHNR and CDR2 FQNEAQ come from the germline V gene (reference sequence). The CDR3 is CASSLTPGGTNEKLFF. Here the CDR3 DNA reads TGTGCCAGCAGCTTAACTCCTGGGGGGACTAATGAAAAACTGTTTTTT.

This clone has more than one count but fewer than ten. The genes are TRBV29-1 and TRBJ2-5; TRBD1 aligns across 7 bases. The CDR3 covers 12 residues. Germline lookup yields CDR1 SQVTM and CDR2 ANQGSEA. V gave up 1 base and J gave up 4 bases; unmatched junction bases: 0. The CDR3 DNA is TGCAGCGTTGAAGGGGACAGAGAGACCCAGTACTTC. It specifies CSVEGDRETQYF.